The clone carrying this T cell receptor beta chain was recorded many times. What it binds is not known. V dropped 5 bases and J dropped 5; count of bases not matched to a gene: 6. Germline CDR1 is MNHEY and CDR2 is SVGEGT. This CDR3 region has 15 residues. Over 18 months, lack of ophthalmopathy progression marked Graves' hyperthyroidism as stable. These data come from a study of T cells in Graves' hyperthyroidism and ophthalmopathy. General study results and limits: A median around 6.4 months before onset, the model predicted ophthalmopathy. Blood held most thyroid clonotypes expanded above 0.001 frequency. Researchers report that a 13 V-J model separated ophthalmopathy from stable hyperthyroidism.

RNA transcripts provided the source from which TCR beta CDR3 regions were amplified. TCR CDR3 regions were first amplified by RT-PCR with HTBI primers. TCRdb re-called the multiplex PCR reads with MiXCR, one entry per CDR3 protein. Of 600,000 to 900,000 distinct CDR3 sequences in the sample, roughly 17% were seen once. The source of this sequence is a young man with Graves' hyperthyroidism. V usage is TRBV6-2 or TRBV6-3 and J usage is TRBJ1-2; 12 bases line up with TRBD1. The sequenced sample consisted of blood. The CDR3 is CASSPGTGGDYGYTF. CDR3 nucleotide sequence: TGTGCCAGCAGTCCCGGGACAGGGGGCGATTATGGCTACACCTTC.